The 29 T cell receptor beta chains given below trace back to one sample, sequenced in a study of cytomegalovirus exposure and HLA in healthy donors. PCR amplification relied on 60 Vbeta primers (plus 13 Jbeta primers). Method: immunoSEQ multiplex PCR; TCRdb's copy keeps in-frame clones and lacks some. The sample carries over 120,000 clones, about 80% recorded once. Sequencing was performed on PBMCs. The receptor source for this set is a woman aged 55-70 years in good health and CMV-seropositive.

V and J are TRBV4-1 and TRBJ2-5, with TRBD2 matching 10 bases. The DNA end favors TRBJ2-7, so the J call may be wrong. The length of the CDR3 is 17 residues. In germline, CDR1 is MGHRA, CDR2 YSYEKL. Here the CDR3 reads CASSQPASGSPDYEQYF. The CDR3 DNA reads TGCGCCAGCAGCCAACCTGCTAGCGGGAGCCCTGACTACGAGCAGTACTTC.

V usage is TRBV9 and J usage is TRBJ2-1; 8 bases match TRBD2. With 0 bases clipped from V and 9 bases from J, the junction kept 11 bases outside the gene matches. Germline-derived CDR1 and CDR2 are SGDLS and YYNGEE. The CDR3 is made up of 16 amino acids. The CDR3 bases are TGTGCCAGCAGCGTAGCTGCCGGACTAGCAGGCGGTGAGCAGTTCTTC. It translates to CASSVAAGLAGGEQFF.

V usage is TRBV7-2 and J usage is TRBJ2-7; 9 bases map to TRBD1. The CDR3 loop spans 14 amino acids. Germline trimming cut 4 bases from V and 5 bases from J; bases unmatched to any gene: 6. Per germline, CDR1 SGHTA and CDR2 FQGNSA. The DNA of the CDR3 is TGTGCCAGCAGCTCCGGACAGGGGTGGAACGAGCAGTACTTC. Protein sequence: CASSSGQGWNEQYF.

This clone turned up a few times. The genes are TRBV4-2 and TRBJ2-1; no definite D call. Looked up from germline, CDR1 is LGHNA and CDR2 is YNFKEQ. Trimming removed 4 bases from V and 1 base from J, with 11 bases in between. This CDR3 is 15 amino acids long. CDR3 DNA sequence: TGTGCCAGCAGCCTCGTCCCTAGTTCCTACAATGAGCAGTTCTTC. Translation: CASSLVPSSYNEQFF.

The genes are TRBV27 and TRBJ2-7; D is undetermined. Trimming took off 3 bases at V and 0 bases at J, with 9 bases between the two ends. Germline-derived CDR1 and CDR2 are MNHEY and SMNVEV (reference sequence). The CDR3 spans 14 residues. The CDR3 here is CASSLRLSSYEQYF. The CDR3 coding sequence is TGTGCCAGCAGTTTGAGACTGAGCTCCTACGAGCAGTACTTC.

V and J are TRBV27 and TRBJ1-2, with D uncertain. The V and J ends lost 6 bases and 8 bases respectively, with 10 bases between them. Germline CDR1 reads MNHEY; CDR2 reads SMNVEV (reference sequence). The CDR3 is made up of 11 amino acids. DNA for the CDR3: TGTGCCAGCAGCAGAGGGTACGGCTACACCTTC. Protein: CASSRGYGYTF.

This clone was counted a few times. The chain combines TRBV5-4 with TRBJ2-1, with 8 bases fitting TRBD1. The germline V gene encodes CDR1 SGHNT and CDR2 YYREEE (reference sequence). The CDR3 loop spans 15 amino acids. After removal of 2 bases from V and 3 bases from J, the junction contained 4 bases not matched to a gene. The CDR3 spells CASSLGTGIYNEQFF. CDR3 nucleotides: TGTGCCAGCAGCTTAGGGACAGGAATCTACAATGAGCAGTTCTTC.

The gene calls are TRBV11-1 and TRBJ2-5, with 8 bases matching TRBD2. The CDR3 extends over 17 amino acids. CDR1 and CDR2 from the germline V gene are SGHAT and FQDESV (reference sequence). With V trimmed by 3 bases and J by 1 base, 10 bases remained unmatched. As DNA, the CDR3 is TGTGCCAGCAGCTTCGGGACGGTGACTAGCGCCCAAGAGACCCAGTACTTC. Protein: CASSFGTVTSAQETQYF. Using reference TRBV11-1 and TRBJ2-5 for the parts outside the CDR3, the full variable domain is EAEVAQSPRYKITEKSQAVAFWCDPISGHATLYWYRQILGQGPELLVQFQDESVVDDSQLPKDRFSAERLKGVDSTLKIQPAELGDSAMYLCASSFGTVTSAQETQYFGPGTRLLVL.

This chain connects TRBV10-3 to TRBJ2-3; no clear D gene. The CDR3 is 12 amino acids. V was shortened by 10 bases and J by 4 bases, with 12 bases between the two germline ends. The V gene's germline CDR1 is ENHRY and CDR2 SYGVKD. The CDR3 reads CATTGTADTQYF. The CDR3 coding sequence is TGTGCCACCACGGGTACCGCAGATACGCAGTATTTT.

The chain joins TRBV4-2 to TRBJ2-7, with 14 bases lining up with TRBD2. The CDR3 loop spans 15 amino acids. V shed 4 bases, J shed 3 bases, and the junction held 2 bases outside the gene matches. Germline V CDR1 and CDR2: LGHNA, YNFKEQ. This CDR3 is CASSRGTSGSYEQYF. CDR3 nucleotide sequence: TGTGCCAGCAGCCGGGGGACTAGCGGGAGCTACGAGCAGTACTTC.

This chain links TRBV6-5 with TRBJ1-1; D is perhaps TRBD1 (5 bases). The CDR3 contains 14 residues. Looked up from germline, CDR1 is MNHEY and CDR2 is SVGAGI. Trimming removed 7 bases from V and 4 bases from J, with 16 bases in between. The CDR3 spells CASTTQALTTEAFF. The CDR3 DNA is TGTGCCAGCACAACACAGGCTCTAACCACTGAAGCTTTCTTT.

This rearrangement joins TRBV28 to TRBJ1-5; 10 nucleotides align to TRBD1. J lost 2 bases, V lost 6 bases, and 4 bases had no gene match. Germline CDR1 MDHEN, CDR2 SYDVKM. This CDR3 comprises 15 residues. The CDR3 DNA reads as TGTGCCAGCAGCGACAGGGGGCTAGGCAATCAGCCCCAGCATTTT. This codes for CASSDRGLGNQPQHF.

The V gene is TRBV12-2, the J gene TRBJ2-7; the listed D gene, TRBD2, was not tested against the DNA. TRBV12-2 is deemed a pseudogene. The CDR3 has 17 residues. CDR3: CASRPRAASRYPYEQYF. DNA of the CDR3: TGTGCAAGTCGCCCCCGAGCGGCTAGCCGATACCCCTACGAGCAGTACTTC.

This rearrangement joins TRBV7-9 to TRBJ1-4, with D maybe TRBD1 (5 bases). Germline V lookup: CDR1 SEHNR, CDR2 FQNEAQ (reference sequence). The CDR3 loop spans 14 amino acids. Trimming stripped 0 bases from V and 8 bases from J, with 10 bases between. The CDR3, as DNA: TGTGCCAGCAGCTTAGCGCAGGGAGGGGAAAAACTGTTTTTT. This encodes CASSLAQGGEKLFF.

The chain uses TRBV27 and TRBJ2-1; 9 bases match TRBD2. Germline CDR1 reads MNHEY; CDR2 reads SMNVEV (reference sequence). The ends lost 8 bases at V and 5 bases at J; junction bases unmatched: 7. The CDR3 extends over 14 amino acids. Here the CDR3 DNA reads TGTGCCAGCGGGGTACTAGCGGGTAACAATGAGCAGTTCTTC. Translated: CASGVLAGNNEQFF.

This chain uses TRBV30 with TRBJ1-4, with D uncertain. Per germline, CDR1 GTSNPN and CDR2 SVGIG (reference sequence). Trimming removed 0 bases from V and 2 bases from J, with 10 bases in between. The CDR3 spans 15 residues. CDR3 amino acids: CAWSVPGFTNEKLFF. As DNA, the CDR3 is TGTGCCTGGAGTGTACCCGGGTTTACTAATGAAAAACTGTTTTTT.

This chain's CDR3 is CSVGSDTRYEQYF. The CDR3 DNA reads as TGCAGCGTTGGCTCTGACACTCGCTACGAGCAGTACTTC. The chain employs TRBV29-1 and TRBJ2-7; no firm D call. V lost 4 bases, J lost 3 bases, and 13 bases lay in between. Looked up from germline, CDR1 is SQVTM and CDR2 is ANQGSEA. This CDR3 is 13 amino acids long.

This clone was seen a handful of times. The chain joins TRBV5-1 to TRBJ2-7, with D maybe TRBD1 (5 bases). This CDR3 comprises 16 residues. Trimming took off 0 bases at V and 0 bases at J, with 13 bases between the two ends. Germline V CDR1 and CDR2: SGHRS, YFSETQ. CDR3 sequence reads: CASSLEGVGASYEQYF. The CDR3 nucleotides read TGCGCCAGCAGCTTGGAAGGCGTTGGGGCCTCCTACGAGCAGTACTTC.

V and J are TRBV7-2 and TRBJ2-7; 8 bases are shared with TRBD2. CDR3 size: 15 residues. In germline, CDR1 is SGHTA, CDR2 FQGNSA. The V and J ends lost 1 base and 4 bases, in that order; junction bases with no gene match: 6. DNA for the CDR3: TGTGCCAGCAGCTTAGGGAGCGGGAGTGAATACGAGCAGTACTTC. It codes for CASSLGSGSEYEQYF.

This clone has a handful of counts. The J gene is TRBJ2-6, the V gene TRBV4-3, with D possibly being TRBD1 (6 bases). The germline V and J ends were trimmed by 0 bases and 2 bases, with 11 bases remaining between them. CDR1 and CDR2 (germline): LGHNA, YSLEER. The CDR3 covers 17 residues. CDR3 protein: CASSQDFTGTGANVLTF. The CDR3 nucleotides are TGCGCCAGCAGCCAAGATTTTACAGGGACTGGGGCCAACGTCCTGACTTTC.

The V and J genes are TRBV7-2 and TRBJ2-7; 7 bases fit TRBD2. Trimming took 2 bases from V and 5 from J; bases not matched to a gene: 9. Germline V gene sequence: CDR1 SGHTA, CDR2 FQGNSA. The CDR3 runs to 15 residues. CDR3 in amino acids: CASSLLGEGLNEQYF. The CDR3 coding sequence is TGTGCCAGCAGCTTATTGGGGGAGGGCCTCAACGAGCAGTACTTC.

The chain recombines TRBV7-9 with TRBJ1-2, with D possibly matching TRBD1 (6 bases). Per the germline V gene, CDR1 is SEHNR and CDR2 is FQNEAQ (reference sequence). V was clipped by 1 base and J by 4 bases, with 7 bases between them. This CDR3 has 13 amino acids. This chain's CDR3 is CASSLEDSYGYTF. The CDR3 DNA is TGTGCCAGCAGCTTAGAGGACAGCTATGGCTACACCTTC.

The gene calls are TRBV7-6 and TRBJ1-3; D uncertain. Germline V gene data show CDR1 as SGHVS and CDR2 as FNYEAQ. V gave up 6 bases and J gave up 8 bases, with 17 bases separating them. CDR3 length: 14 residues. CDR3 in DNA: TGTGCCAGCAGTAGGCGACAAAGCGGGGACACCATATATTTT. Translating it yields CASSRRQSGDTIYF.

This chain links TRBV9 with TRBJ1-2; D remains ambiguous. CDR1 SGDLS and CDR2 YYNGEE come from the germline V gene. The CDR3 contains 12 residues. The germline V and J ends were trimmed by 0 bases and 3 bases, with 3 bases remaining between them. CDR3 nucleotide sequence: TGTGCCAGCAGCGTAGCGGACTATGGCTACACCTTC. It yields the protein CASSVADYGYTF.

The V call is TRBV6-1, the J call TRBJ2-7; 7 bases match TRBD1. The CDR3 contains 17 residues. Germline V lookup: CDR1 MNHNS, CDR2 SASEGT. V was clipped by 2 bases and J by 4 bases; unmatched bases: 14. The CDR3 region has the DNA TGTGCCAGCAGTGAAACCCTTTTCGACAGGGAATTGTACGAGCAGTACTTC. Its translation is CASSETLFDRELYEQYF.

J is TRBJ2-2 and V is TRBV6-4; 7 bases are a match to TRBD1. Germline loops: CDR1 MRHNA, CDR2 SNTAGT. The J segment lost 5 bases and the V segment lost 6 bases, leaving 3 bases of the junction unmatched. The CDR3 totals 13 residues. The CDR3 sequence is CASRRQGTGELFF. In nucleotides, the CDR3 is TGTGCCAGCAGAAGACAGGGTACCGGGGAGCTGTTTTTT.

The rearrangement uses TRBV18 and TRBJ1-2, with TRBD1 identical over 8 bases. J gave up 8 bases and V 5 bases, and 10 bases lay outside the gene matches. Germline CDR1 KGHSH, CDR2 LQKENI. The CDR3 extends over 14 amino acids. The CDR3 region has the DNA TGTGCCAGCTCAACAGGACAGGGACTTAGCGGCTACACCTTC. Residues: CASSTGQGLSGYTF.

The chain joins TRBV20-1 to TRBJ2-5, with a weak D call TRBD1 (6 bases). This CDR3 spans 11 amino acids. V was shortened by 8 bases and J by 4 bases, with 11 bases between the two germline ends. The V gene's germline CDR1 is DFQATT and CDR2 SNEGSKA (reference sequence). The DNA of the CDR3 is TGCAGTTCAGGGGCAGGAGAGACCCAGTACTTC. This translates into CSSGAGETQYF.

This rearrangement joins TRBV27 to TRBJ1-2; D remains ambiguous. The V gene lost 5 bases and the J gene lost 5 bases, with 21 bases spanning the gap. Germline values: CDR1 MNHEY, CDR2 SMNVEV (reference sequence). The CDR3 runs to 16 residues. The CDR3 spells CASSRAAADWTYGYTF. The CDR3, as DNA: TGTGCCAGCAGTCGAGCGGCCGCGGACTGGACGTATGGCTACACCTTC.